This T cell receptor beta chain was documented in a study of blood T cell repertoires in COVID-19. Across the whole study: Samples came from the United States, Italy and Spain, spanning acute and convalescent COVID-19. PBMCs, B-cell-depleted T cells, or T cells provided the cDNA or gDNA that made up the material.

Here immunoSEQ multiplex PCR was the method, and the copy in TCRdb shows in-frame clones only, minus some. This repertoire shows more than 35,000 clones, 80% to 90% found once; its top ten account for 15% to 20%. V lost 5 bases to trimming and J lost 2 bases, with 13 bases between them. The CDR3 spans 15 residues. Looked up from germline, CDR1 is MNHEY and CDR2 is SVGEGT. The clonotype was recovered from a man aged 65 to 85 with acute or convalescent COVID-19. Sequenced material: peripheral blood. The chain carries TRBV6-2 or TRBV6-3 and TRBJ1-5; D is perhaps TRBD1 (6 bases). The CDR3 DNA is TGTGCCAGCAGTACCGCAGAGGGGGGCAATCAGCCCCAGCATTTT. Translating it yields CASSTAEGGNQPQHF.